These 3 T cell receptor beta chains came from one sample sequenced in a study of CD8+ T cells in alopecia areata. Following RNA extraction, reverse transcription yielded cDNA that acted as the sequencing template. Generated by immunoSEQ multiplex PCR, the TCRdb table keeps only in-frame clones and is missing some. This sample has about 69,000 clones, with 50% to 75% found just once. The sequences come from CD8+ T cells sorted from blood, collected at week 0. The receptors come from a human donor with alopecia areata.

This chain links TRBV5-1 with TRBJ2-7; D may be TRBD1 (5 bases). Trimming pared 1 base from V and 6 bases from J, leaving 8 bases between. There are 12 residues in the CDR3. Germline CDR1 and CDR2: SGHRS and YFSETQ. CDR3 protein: CASSLLRAEQYF. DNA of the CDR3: TGCGCCAGCAGCTTGCTCAGGGCCGAGCAGTACTTC.

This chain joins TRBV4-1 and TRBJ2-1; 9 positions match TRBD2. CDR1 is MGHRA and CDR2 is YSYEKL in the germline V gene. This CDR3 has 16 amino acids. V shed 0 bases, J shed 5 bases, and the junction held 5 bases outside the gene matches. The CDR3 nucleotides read TGCGCCAGCAGCCAAGAGGGCGGGGGGGCTAACAATGAGCAGTTCTTC. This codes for CASSQEGGGANNEQFF.

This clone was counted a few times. The CDR3 nucleotides are TGCGCCAGCAGCTTGACGGACGGGGGCACAGATACGCAGTATTTT. It codes for CASSLTDGGTDTQYF. The rearrangement uses TRBV5-1 and TRBJ2-3; possibly TRBD2 for D (5 bases). Germline V gene sequence: CDR1 SGHRS, CDR2 YFSETQ. This CDR3 is 15 amino acids long. Between the trimmed V and J ends, which lost 1 base and 1 base, there was a span of 10 bases.